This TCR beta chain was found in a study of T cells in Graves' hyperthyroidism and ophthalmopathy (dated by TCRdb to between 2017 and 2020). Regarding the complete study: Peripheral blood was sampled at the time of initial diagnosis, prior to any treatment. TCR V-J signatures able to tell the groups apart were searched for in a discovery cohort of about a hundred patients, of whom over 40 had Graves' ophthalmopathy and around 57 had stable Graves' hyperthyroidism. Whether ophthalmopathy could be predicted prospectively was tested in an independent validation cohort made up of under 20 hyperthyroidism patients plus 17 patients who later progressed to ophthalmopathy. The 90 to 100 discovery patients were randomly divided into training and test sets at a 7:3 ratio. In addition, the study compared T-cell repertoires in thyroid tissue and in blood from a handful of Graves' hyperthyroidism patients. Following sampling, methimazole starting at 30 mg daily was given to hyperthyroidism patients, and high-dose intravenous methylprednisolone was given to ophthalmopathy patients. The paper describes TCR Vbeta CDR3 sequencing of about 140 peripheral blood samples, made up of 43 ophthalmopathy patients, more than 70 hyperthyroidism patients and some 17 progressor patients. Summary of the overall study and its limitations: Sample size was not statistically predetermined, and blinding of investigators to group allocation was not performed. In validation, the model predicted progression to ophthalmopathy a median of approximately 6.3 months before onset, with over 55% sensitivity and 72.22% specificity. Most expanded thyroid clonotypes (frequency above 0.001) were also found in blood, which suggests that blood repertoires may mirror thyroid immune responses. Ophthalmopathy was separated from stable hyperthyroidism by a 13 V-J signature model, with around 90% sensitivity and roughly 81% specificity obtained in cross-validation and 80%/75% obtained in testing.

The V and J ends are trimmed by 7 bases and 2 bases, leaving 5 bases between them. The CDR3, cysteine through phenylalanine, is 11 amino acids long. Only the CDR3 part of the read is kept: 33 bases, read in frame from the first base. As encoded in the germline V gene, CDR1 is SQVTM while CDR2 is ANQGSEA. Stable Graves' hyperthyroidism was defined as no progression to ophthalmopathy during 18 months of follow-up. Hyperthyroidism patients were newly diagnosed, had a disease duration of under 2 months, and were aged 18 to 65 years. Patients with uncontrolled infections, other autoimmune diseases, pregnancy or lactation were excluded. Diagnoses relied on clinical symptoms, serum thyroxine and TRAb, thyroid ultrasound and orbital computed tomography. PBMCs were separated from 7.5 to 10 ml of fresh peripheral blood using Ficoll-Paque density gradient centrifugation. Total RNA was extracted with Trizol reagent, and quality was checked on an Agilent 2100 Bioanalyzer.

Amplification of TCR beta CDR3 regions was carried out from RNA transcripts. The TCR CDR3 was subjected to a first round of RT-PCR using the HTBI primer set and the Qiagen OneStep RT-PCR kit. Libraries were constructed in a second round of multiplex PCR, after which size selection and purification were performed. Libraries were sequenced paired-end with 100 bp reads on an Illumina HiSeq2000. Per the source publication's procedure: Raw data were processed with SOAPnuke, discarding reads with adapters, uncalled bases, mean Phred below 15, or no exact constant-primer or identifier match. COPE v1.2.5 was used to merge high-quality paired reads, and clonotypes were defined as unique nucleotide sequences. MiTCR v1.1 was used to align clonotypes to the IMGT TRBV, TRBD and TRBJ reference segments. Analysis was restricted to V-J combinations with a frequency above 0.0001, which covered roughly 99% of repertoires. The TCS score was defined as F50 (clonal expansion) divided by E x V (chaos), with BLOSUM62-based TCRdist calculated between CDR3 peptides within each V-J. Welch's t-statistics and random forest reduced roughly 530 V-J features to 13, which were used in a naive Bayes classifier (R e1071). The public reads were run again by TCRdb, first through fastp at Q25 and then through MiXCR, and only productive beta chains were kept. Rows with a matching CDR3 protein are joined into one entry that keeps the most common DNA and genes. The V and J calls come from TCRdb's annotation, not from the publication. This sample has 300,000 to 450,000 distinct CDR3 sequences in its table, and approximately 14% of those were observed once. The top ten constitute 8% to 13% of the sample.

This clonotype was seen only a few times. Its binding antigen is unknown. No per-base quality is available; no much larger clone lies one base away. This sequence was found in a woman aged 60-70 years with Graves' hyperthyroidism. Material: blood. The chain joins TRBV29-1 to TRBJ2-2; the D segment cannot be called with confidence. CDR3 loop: CSGGNTGELFF. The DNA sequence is TGCAGCGGGGGAAACACCGGGGAGCTGTTTTTT.